Listed below are T cell receptor beta chains from one sample, sequenced in a study of OX40 agonist ivuxolimab in advanced cancers. Profiling relied on immunoSEQ multiplex PCR, and the TCRdb table lists in-frame clones only, not all of them. The data hold about 76,000 clones, with around 86% observed a single time. The sample was CD4+ or CD8+ T cells sorted from blood, taken in a trial of the OX40 agonist ivuxolimab. These receptors came from an adult with an advanced solid tumor such as melanoma, head and neck, liver or kidney cancer. Both conserved end residues are part of each CDR3. The D gene is left open where the match is weak. For some rows the clone size is stated as once, few or many, or as a class when expanded; others skip it.

j_call clone_size cdr3_length d_call v_call cdr3_aa cdr3_nt
TRBJ2-1 NA 14 TRBD1 TRBV5-1 CASSRDREYNEQFF TGCGCCAGCAGCCGGGACAGGGAATACAATGAGCAGTTCTTC
TRBJ1-1 NA 13 TRBD1 TRBV18 CASSAGTVFEAFF TGTGCCAGCTCAGCCGGGACAGTATTTGAAGCTTTCTTT
TRBJ1-1 NA 13 TRBD1 TRBV10-3 CATSVGQVAEAFF TGTGCCACCAGCGTGGGACAGGTCGCTGAAGCTTTCTTT
TRBJ1-2 NA 14 TRBD1 TRBV7-8 CASSLGQALRGYTF TGTGCCAGCAGTTTGGGACAGGCCCTTCGTGGCTACACCTTC
TRBJ2-7 NA 16 NA TRBV28 CASSLNWGPSSYEQYF TGTGCCAGCAGTCTTAATTGGGGGCCGAGCTCCTACGAGCAGTACTTC
TRBJ2-1 NA 15 NA TRBV7-8 CASSRRDSNYNEQFF TGTGCCAGCAGCCGACGGGACTCGAACTACAATGAGCAGTTCTTC
TRBJ1-1 once 12 NA TRBV2 CASRRYRDVAFF TGTGCCAGCAGGAGATACAGGGATGTAGCTTTCTTT
TRBJ2-7 NA 15 NA TRBV4-3 CASSQVGGEWVEQYF TGCGCCAGCAGCCAAGTTGGGGGTGAGTGGGTCGAGCAGTACTTC
TRBJ2-1 NA 15 NA TRBV4-2 CASSQHSDIYNEQFF TGTGCCAGCAGCCAGCACTCGGATATTTACAATGAGCAGTTCTTC
TRBJ2-7 NA 11 NA TRBV4-3 CASSRFRRAFF TGCGCCAGCAGCCGGTTTCGGCGGGCCTTCTTC
TRBJ2-1 NA 13 TRBD2 TRBV30 CAWAPPTSGGGIF TGTGCCTGGGCCCCCCCTACTAGCGGGGGGGGGATCTTC
TRBJ2-7 NA 14 NA TRBV6-5 CASSYGQGFYEQYF TGTGCCAGCAGTTACGGGCAGGGGTTCTACGAGCAGTACTTC
TRBJ1-5 NA 15 NA TRBV7-2 CASSSAGWRSQPQHF TGTGCCAGCAGCTCCGCCGGGTGGAGGTCTCAGCCCCAGCATTTT
TRBJ2-1 NA 16 TRBD2 TRBV11-3 CASSSIAGGSYNEQFF TGTGCCAGCAGCTCAATCGCGGGGGGTTCCTACAATGAGCAGTTCTTC
TRBJ2-1 NA 13 TRBD2 TRBV11-2 CASSLQGLGLRFF TGTGCCAGCAGCTTACAAGGACTAGGATTGCGGTTCTTC
TRBJ1-1 NA 15 TRBD1 TRBV6-6 CASSEQGPPDTEAFF TGTGCCAGCAGCGAACAGGGGCCCCCGGACACTGAAGCTTTCTTT
TRBJ2-5 NA 14 NA TRBV11-2 CASSRGSLQETQYF TGTGCCAGCAGCCGGGGGAGCTTACAAGAGACCCAGTACTTC
TRBJ2-5 NA 15 NA TRBV7-2 CASSAWALGAETQYF TGTGCCAGCAGCGCCTGGGCTCTAGGGGCTGAGACCCAGTACTTC
TRBJ2-5 few 13 NA TRBV6-1 CASSGFRVETQYF TGTGCCAGCAGTGGGTTTAGAGTAGAGACCCAGTACTTC
TRBJ1-1 NA 14 NA TRBV5-8 CASSLVRRDTEAFF TGTGCCAGCAGCTTGGTTCGCAGGGACACTGAAGCTTTCTTT